This T cell receptor (beta chain) was obtained from a study of shared clonotypes between healthy human individuals. The CDR3 sequence is 15 residues long. CDR1 and CDR2 from the germline V gene are SEHNR and FQNEAQ (reference sequence). V was trimmed by 5 bases and J by 3 bases, leaving 17 bases between them. Using immunoSEQ multiplex PCR, the repertoire was profiled, and TCRdb retains in-frame clones only, with some absent. In the table there are approximately 440,000 clones, approximately 80% of which are singletons. The V gene is TRBV7-9, the J gene TRBJ2-7, with a tentative D call TRBD2 (6 bases). What was sequenced was PBMCs. This clonotype was obtained from a woman aged 40 to 55 in good health. Some clones in this sample may be carry-over from other donors' samples. CDR3 coding DNA: TGTGCCAGCAGCAAGACTAGTTCTCCACTCTACGAGCAGTACTTC. Translation: CASSKTSSPLYEQYF.